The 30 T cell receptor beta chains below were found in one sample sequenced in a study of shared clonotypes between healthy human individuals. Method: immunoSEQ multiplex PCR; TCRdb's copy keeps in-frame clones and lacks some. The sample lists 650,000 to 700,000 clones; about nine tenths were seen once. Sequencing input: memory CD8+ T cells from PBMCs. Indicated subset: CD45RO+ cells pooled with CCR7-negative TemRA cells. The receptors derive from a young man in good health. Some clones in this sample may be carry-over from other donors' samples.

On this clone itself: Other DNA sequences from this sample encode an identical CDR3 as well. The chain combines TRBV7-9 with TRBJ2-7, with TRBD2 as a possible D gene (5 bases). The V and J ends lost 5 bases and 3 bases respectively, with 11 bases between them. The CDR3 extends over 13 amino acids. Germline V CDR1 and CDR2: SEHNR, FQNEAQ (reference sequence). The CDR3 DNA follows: TGTGCCAGCAGCCCCGGACTTCTCTACGAGCAGTACTTC. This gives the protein CASSPGLLYEQYF.

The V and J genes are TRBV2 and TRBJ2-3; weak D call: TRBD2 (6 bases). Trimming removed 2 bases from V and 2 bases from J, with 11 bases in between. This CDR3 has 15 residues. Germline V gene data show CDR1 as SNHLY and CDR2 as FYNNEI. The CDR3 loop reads CASSEWLATTDTQYF. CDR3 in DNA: TGTGCCAGCAGTGAATGGCTAGCGACCACAGATACGCAGTATTTT.

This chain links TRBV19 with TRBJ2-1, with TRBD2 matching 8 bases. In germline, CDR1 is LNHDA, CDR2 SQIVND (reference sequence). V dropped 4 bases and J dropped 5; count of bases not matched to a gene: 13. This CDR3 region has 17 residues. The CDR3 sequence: CASSTGTSLSINNEQFF. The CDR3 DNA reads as TGTGCCAGTAGTACAGGGACTAGTCTAAGTATTAACAATGAGCAGTTCTTC.

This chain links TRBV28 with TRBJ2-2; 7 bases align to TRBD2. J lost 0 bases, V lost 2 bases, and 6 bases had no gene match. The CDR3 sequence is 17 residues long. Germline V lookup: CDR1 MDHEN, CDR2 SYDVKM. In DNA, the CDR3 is TGTGCCAGCAGTTTACGGGACTACGATACGAACACCGGGGAGCTGTTTTTT. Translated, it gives CASSLRDYDTNTGELFF.

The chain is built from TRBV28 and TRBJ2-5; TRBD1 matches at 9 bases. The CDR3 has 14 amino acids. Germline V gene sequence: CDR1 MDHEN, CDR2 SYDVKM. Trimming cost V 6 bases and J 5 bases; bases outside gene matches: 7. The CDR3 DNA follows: TGTGCCAGCAGGACAGGGGGTAGGGGGGAGACCCAGTACTTC. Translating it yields CASRTGGRGETQYF.

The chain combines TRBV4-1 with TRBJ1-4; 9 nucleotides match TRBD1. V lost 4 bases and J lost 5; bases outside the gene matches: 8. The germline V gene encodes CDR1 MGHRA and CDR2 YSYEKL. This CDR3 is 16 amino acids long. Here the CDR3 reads CASSPIIGTGNEKLFF. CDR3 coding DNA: TGCGCCAGCAGCCCAATAATCGGGACAGGGAATGAAAAACTGTTTTTT.

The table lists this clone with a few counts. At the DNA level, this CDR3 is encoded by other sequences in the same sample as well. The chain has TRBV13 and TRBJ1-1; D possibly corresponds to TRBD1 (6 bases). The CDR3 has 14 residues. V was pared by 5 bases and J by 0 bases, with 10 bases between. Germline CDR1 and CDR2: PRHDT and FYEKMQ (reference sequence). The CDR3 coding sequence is TGTGCCAGCAGCCCAAGGACAGTGAACACTGAAGCTTTCTTT. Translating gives CASSPRTVNTEAFF.

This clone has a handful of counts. The CDR3 bases are TGTGCCTGGAGTGTAGTCCAGGGGGCGCGGGAGACCCAGTACTTC. This encodes CAWSVVQGARETQYF. The J gene is TRBJ2-5, the V gene TRBV30, with TRBD1 identical over 8 bases. The CDR3 has 15 amino acids. CDR1 is GTSNPN, CDR2 SVGIG, per germline (reference sequence). Trimming removed 0 bases from V and 5 bases from J; junction bases left unmatched: 8.

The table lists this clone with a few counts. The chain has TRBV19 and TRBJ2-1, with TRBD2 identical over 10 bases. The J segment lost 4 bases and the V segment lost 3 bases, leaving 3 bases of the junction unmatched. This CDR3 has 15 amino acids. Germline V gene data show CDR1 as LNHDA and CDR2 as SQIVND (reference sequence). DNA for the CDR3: TGTGCCAGTAGTATTTCGGGACTAGCGTACAATGAGCAGTTCTTC. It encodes CASSISGLAYNEQFF.

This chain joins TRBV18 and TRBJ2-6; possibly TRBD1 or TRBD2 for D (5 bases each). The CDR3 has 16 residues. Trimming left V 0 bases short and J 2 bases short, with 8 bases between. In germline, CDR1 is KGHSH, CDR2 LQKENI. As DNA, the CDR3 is TGTGCCAGCTCACCACCCAGGGACCCTGGGGCCAACGTCCTGACTTTC. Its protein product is CASSPPRDPGANVLTF. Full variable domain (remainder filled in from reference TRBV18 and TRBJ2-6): NAGVMQNPRHLVRRRGQEARLRCSPMKGHSHVYWYRQLPEEGLKFMVYLQKENIIDESGMPKERFSAEFPKEGPSILRIQQVVRGDSAAYFCASSPPRDPGANVLTFGAGSRLTVL.

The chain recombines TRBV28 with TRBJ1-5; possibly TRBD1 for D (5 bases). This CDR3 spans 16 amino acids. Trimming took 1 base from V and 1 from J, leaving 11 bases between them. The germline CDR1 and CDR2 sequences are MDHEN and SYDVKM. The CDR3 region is CASSLLVWDSNQPQHF. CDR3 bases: TGTGCCAGCAGTTTATTGGTTTGGGACAGCAATCAGCCCCAGCATTTT.

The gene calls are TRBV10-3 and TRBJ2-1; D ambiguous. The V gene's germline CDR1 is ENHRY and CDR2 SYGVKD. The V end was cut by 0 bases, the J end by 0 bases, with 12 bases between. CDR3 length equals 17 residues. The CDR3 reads CAISESSVSSSYNEQFF. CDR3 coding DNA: TGTGCCATCAGTGAGTCGTCTGTCAGCAGCTCCTACAATGAGCAGTTCTTC.

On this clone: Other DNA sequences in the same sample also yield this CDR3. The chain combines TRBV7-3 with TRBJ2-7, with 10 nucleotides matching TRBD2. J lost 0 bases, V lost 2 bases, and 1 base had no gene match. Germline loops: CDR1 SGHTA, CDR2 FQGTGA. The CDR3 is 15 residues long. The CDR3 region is CASSLLAGGSYEQYF. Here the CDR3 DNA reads TGTGCCAGCAGCTTATTAGCGGGAGGCTCCTACGAGCAGTACTTC.

The CDR3 is CASSSRLSDTQYF. CDR3 bases: TGTGCCAGCAGCTCACGTCTGTCAGATACGCAGTATTTT. This chain connects TRBV7-7 to TRBJ2-3; D not resolved. Per the germline V gene, CDR1 is SSHAT and CDR2 is FNYEAQ (reference sequence). Trimming shortened V by 4 bases and J by 4 bases, and 9 bases separated the two germline ends. The CDR3 contains 13 residues. The complete variable domain, with remaining parts taken from reference TRBV7-7 and TRBJ2-3, reads GAGVSQSPRYKVTKRGQDVTLRCDPISSHATLYWYQQALGQGPEFLTYFNYEAQPDKSGLPSDRFSAERPEGSISTLTIQRTEQRDSAMYRCASSSRLSDTQYFGPGTRLTVL.

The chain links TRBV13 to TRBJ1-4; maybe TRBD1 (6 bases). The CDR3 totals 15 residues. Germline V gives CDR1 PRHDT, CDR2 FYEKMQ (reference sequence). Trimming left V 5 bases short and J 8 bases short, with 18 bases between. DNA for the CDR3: TGTGCCAGCAGCCACGAAGGGGGGGCCGCGGAAAAACTGTTTTTT. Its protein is CASSHEGGAAEKLFF.

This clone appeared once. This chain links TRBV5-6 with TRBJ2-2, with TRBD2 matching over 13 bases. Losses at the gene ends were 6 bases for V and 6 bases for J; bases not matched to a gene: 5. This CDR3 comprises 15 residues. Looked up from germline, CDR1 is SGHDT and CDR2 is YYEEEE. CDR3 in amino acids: CASTGGLAGSGELFF. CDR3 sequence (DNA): TGTGCCAGCACCGGGGGACTAGCGGGATCCGGGGAGCTGTTTTTT.

CDR3 loop: CASSNARGQTTGELFF. The DNA of the CDR3 is TGTGCCAGCAGTAACGCCCGGGGACAGACTACCGGGGAGCTGTTTTTT. This chain uses TRBV11-1 with TRBJ2-2; 7 nucleotides match TRBD1. The germline gives CDR1 SGHAT, CDR2 FQDESV (reference sequence). There are 16 residues in the CDR3. V dropped 6 bases and J dropped 5; count of bases not matched to a gene: 12.

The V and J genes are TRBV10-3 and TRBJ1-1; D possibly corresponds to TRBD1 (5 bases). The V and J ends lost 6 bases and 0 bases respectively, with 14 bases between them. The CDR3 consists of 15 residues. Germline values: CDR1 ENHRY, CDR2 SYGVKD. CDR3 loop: CAIRLTGGMNTEAFF. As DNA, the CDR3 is TGTGCCATCAGACTCACGGGGGGGATGAACACTGAAGCTTTCTTT.

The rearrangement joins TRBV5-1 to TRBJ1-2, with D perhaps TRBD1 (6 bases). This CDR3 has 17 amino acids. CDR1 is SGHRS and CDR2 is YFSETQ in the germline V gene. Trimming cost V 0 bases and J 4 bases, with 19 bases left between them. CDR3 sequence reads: CASSLASRAGVTYGYTF. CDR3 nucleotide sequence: TGCGCCAGCAGCTTGGCCTCTCGGGCAGGGGTGACCTATGGCTACACCTTC.

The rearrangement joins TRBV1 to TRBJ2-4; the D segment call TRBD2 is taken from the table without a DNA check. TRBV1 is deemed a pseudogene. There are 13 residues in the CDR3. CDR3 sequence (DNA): TGCACCAGCGCACTCCCGGGGGGAAACATTCAGTACTTC. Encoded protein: CTSALPGGNIQYF.

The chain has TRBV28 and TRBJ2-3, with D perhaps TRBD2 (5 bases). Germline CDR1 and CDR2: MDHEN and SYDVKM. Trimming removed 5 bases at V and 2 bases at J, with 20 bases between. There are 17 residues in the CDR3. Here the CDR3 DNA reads TGTGCCAGCAGTCCTAAGCGGAGGCTGACCTTCACAGATACGCAGTATTTT. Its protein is CASSPKRRLTFTDTQYF. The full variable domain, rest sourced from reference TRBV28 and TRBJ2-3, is DVKVTQSSRYLVKRTGEKVFLECVQDMDHENMFWYRQDPGLGLRLIYFSYDVKMKEKGDIPEGYSVSREKKERFSLILESASTNQTSMYLCASSPKRRLTFTDTQYFGPGTRLTVL.

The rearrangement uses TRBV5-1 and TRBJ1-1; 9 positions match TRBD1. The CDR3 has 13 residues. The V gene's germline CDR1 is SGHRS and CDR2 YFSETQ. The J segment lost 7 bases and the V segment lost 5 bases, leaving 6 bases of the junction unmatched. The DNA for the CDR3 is TGCGCCAGCAGAAGACAGGGGGTGGATGAAGCTTTCTTT. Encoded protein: CASRRQGVDEAFF. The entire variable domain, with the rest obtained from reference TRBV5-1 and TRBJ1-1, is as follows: KAGVTQTPRYLIKTRGQQVTLSCSPISGHRSVSWYQQTPGQGLQFLFEYFSETQRNKGNFPGRFSGRQFSNSRSEMNVSTLELGDSALYLCASRRQGVDEAFFGQGTRLTVV.

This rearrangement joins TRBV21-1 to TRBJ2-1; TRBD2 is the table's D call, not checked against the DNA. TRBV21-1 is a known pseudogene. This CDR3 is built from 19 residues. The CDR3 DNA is TGTGCCAGCAGCTTGGGGACCGGGACTAGCGGGAGGGCCAGGAATGAGCAGTTCTTC. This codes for CASSLGTGTSGRARNEQFF.

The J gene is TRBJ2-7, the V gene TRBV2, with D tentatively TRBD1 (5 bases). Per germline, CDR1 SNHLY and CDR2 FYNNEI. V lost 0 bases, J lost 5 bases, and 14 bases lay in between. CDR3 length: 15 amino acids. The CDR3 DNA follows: TGTGCCAGCAGTGAAGCTCGTCAGGGTAGGCACGAGCAGTACTTC. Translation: CASSEARQGRHEQYF.

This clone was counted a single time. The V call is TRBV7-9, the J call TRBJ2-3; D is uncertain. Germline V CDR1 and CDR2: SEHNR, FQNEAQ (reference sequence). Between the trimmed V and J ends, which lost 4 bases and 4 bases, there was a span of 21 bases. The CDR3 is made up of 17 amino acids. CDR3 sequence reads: CASSWDFGPSLADTQYF. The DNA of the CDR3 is TGTGCCAGCAGCTGGGATTTTGGGCCATCCCTCGCAGATACGCAGTATTTT.

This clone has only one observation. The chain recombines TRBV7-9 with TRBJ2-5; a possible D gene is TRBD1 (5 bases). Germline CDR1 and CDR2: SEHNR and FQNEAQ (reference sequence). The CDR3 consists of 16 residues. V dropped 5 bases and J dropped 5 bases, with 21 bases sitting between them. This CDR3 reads CASSIPPQGAVETQYF. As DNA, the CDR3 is TGTGCCAGCAGCATACCCCCGCAGGGTGCAGTTGAGACCCAGTACTTC.

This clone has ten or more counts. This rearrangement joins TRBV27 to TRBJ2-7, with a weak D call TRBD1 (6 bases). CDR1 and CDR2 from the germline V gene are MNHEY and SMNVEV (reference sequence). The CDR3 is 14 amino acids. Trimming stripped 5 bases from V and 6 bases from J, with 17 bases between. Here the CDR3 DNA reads TGTGCCAGCAGTCCGGACAGTTGGCTTCGCGAGCAGTACTTC. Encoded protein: CASSPDSWLREQYF.

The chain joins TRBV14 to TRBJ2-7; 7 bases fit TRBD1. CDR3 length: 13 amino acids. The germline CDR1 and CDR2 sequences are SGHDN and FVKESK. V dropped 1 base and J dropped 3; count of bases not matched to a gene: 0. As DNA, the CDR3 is TGTGCCAGCAGCCAAGGGACAGGCTACGAGCAGTACTTC. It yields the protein CASSQGTGYEQYF.

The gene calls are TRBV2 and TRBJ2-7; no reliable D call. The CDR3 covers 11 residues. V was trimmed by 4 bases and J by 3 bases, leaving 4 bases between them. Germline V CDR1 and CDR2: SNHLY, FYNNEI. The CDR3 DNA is TGTGCCAGCAGTGCTAACTACGAGCAGTACTTC. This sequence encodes CASSANYEQYF.

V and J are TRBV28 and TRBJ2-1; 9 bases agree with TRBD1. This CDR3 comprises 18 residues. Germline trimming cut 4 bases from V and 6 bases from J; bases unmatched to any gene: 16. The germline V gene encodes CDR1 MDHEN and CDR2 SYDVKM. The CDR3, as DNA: TGTGCCAGCAGTTCCACGGGGTACAGGGGGCGGTATGGCAATGAGCAGTTCTTC. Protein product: CASSSTGYRGRYGNEQFF.